This T cell receptor (beta chain) was sequenced for a study of memory CD4+ T cells and cytomegalovirus serostatus. Across the whole study: Of the healthy Belgian adults, 8 to 10 were CMV seropositive and 24 seronegative.

J was trimmed by 3 bases and V by 7 bases; bases with no gene match: 7. Germline lookup yields CDR1 LGHNA and CDR2 YNFKEQ. This CDR3 is 15 amino acids long. The method was immunoSEQ multiplex PCR; TCRdb's version includes in-frame clones alone and lacks a portion of them. The sample lists some 52,000 clones, roughly 78% occurring once. Single viable CD3+CD4+CD8-CD45RO+ cells were sorted as the memory CD4+ T cells. With respect to this clone: The antigen remains unidentified.

Findings of the study overall: Repertoires predicted CMV serostatus with median bootstrapped AUC of about 0.96.

The receptor was derived from an adult in good health and CMV-seronegative. J is TRBJ1-4 and V is TRBV4-2; 8 nucleotides match TRBD1. Sequenced sample: memory CD4+ T cells from blood. The CDR3 DNA follows: TGTGCCAGCAACCTCGGACAGGGATCTAATGAAAAACTGTTTTTT. It encodes CASNLGQGSNEKLFF.